The 29 T cell receptor beta chains given below trace back to one sample, sequenced in a study of OX40 agonist ivuxolimab in advanced cancers. Only in-frame clones appear in the TCRdb table, and some are missing; sequencing was by immunoSEQ multiplex PCR. The repertoire holds some 74,000 clones, approximately 87% seen once, with approximately 1% in the top ten. The sequencing used CD4+ or CD8+ T cells sorted from blood, collected in a trial of the OX40 agonist ivuxolimab. The receptors were sampled from an adult with an advanced solid tumor such as melanoma, head and neck, liver or kidney cancer.

V usage is TRBV13 and J usage is TRBJ1-1; 9 bases align to TRBD1. V shed 2 bases, J shed 10 bases, and the junction held 11 bases outside the gene matches. This CDR3 has 15 residues. CDR1 PRHDT and CDR2 FYEKMQ come from the germline V gene (reference sequence). The DNA for the CDR3 is TGTGCCAGCAGCTTACCAACAGGGGGCGGAGGTCGAGCTTTCTTT. It is translated as CASSLPTGGGGRAFF.

Only one count was recorded for this clone. J is TRBJ1-1 and V is TRBV29-1, with D unresolved. V dropped 6 bases and J dropped 5 bases, with 10 bases sitting between them. Germline V CDR1 and CDR2: SQVTM, ANQGSEA. The CDR3 has 11 amino acids. CDR3 residues: CSVSRVTEAFF. In DNA, the CDR3 is TGCAGCGTCTCAAGGGTGACTGAAGCTTTCTTT.

V usage is TRBV21-1 and J usage is TRBJ2-7; TRBD2, as called in the table, went unchecked against the DNA. TRBV21-1 is recorded as a pseudogene. The CDR3 loop spans 15 amino acids. DNA of the CDR3: TGTGCCAGCAGCACAACGGGAGCACCGCCCTACGAGCAGTACTTC. Its protein is CASSTTGAPPYEQYF.

This clone came up once. J is TRBJ2-1 and V is TRBV7-3; the match to TRBD2 covers 13 bases. J gave up 5 bases and V 4 bases, and 2 bases lay outside the gene matches. This CDR3 has 15 amino acids. Per germline, CDR1 SGHTA and CDR2 FQGTGA. This CDR3 is CASSSGLAGNNEQFF. CDR3 coding DNA: TGTGCCAGCAGCTCGGGACTAGCGGGAAACAATGAGCAGTTCTTC.

This chain uses TRBV4-1 with TRBJ2-3; no firm D call. There are 18 residues in the CDR3. Germline V gives CDR1 MGHRA, CDR2 YSYEKL. The V end was cut by 1 base, the J end by 0 bases, with 17 bases between. CDR3 loop: CASSQAALLPASTDTQYF. As DNA, the CDR3 is TGCGCCAGCAGCCAAGCGGCCCTCCTGCCAGCTAGCACAGATACGCAGTATTTT.

The chain links TRBV29-1 to TRBJ1-1; D gene ambiguous. The germline V gene encodes CDR1 SQVTM and CDR2 ANQGSEA. The CDR3 consists of 13 residues. Trimming cost V 4 bases and J 0 bases, with 9 bases left between them. CDR3 region: CSVGLMVNTEAFF. The CDR3 DNA sequence: TGCAGCGTTGGACTCATGGTGAACACTGAAGCTTTCTTT.

The V gene is TRBV28, the J gene TRBJ2-3; no firm D call. CDR3 length: 12 residues. Germline CDR1 reads MDHEN; CDR2 reads SYDVKM. The V gene lost 2 bases and the J gene lost 10 bases, with 10 bases spanning the gap. CDR3 amino acids: CASSLGEKAQYF. The CDR3 coding sequence is TGTGCCAGCAGTTTAGGGGAAAAGGCGCAGTATTTT.

The V gene is TRBV18, the J gene TRBJ1-3, with D unclear. This CDR3 has 16 residues. CDR1 is KGHSH, CDR2 LQKENI, per germline. Trimming pared 0 bases from V and 0 bases from J, leaving 9 bases between. CDR3 in amino acids: CASSPPGFGSGNTIYF. CDR3 bases: TGTGCCAGCTCACCACCGGGATTCGGCTCTGGAAACACCATATATTTT.

The CDR3 sequence: CASIPLGGSLDGYTF. Here the CDR3 DNA reads TGTGCCAGCATCCCCCTCGGGGGGTCCCTCGATGGCTACACCTTC. The genes are TRBV5-4 and TRBJ1-2; weak D call: TRBD1 (5 bases). The CDR3 covers 15 residues. The V gene lost 6 bases and the J gene lost 6 bases, with 21 bases spanning the gap. Germline CDR1 and CDR2: SGHNT and YYREEE (reference sequence).

This chain links TRBV18 with TRBJ1-1; D is unresolved. V was pared by 3 bases and J by 5 bases, with 10 bases between. Germline CDR1 reads KGHSH; CDR2 reads LQKENI. The CDR3 contains 13 residues. In nucleotides, the CDR3 is TGTGCCAGCTCACCGGTTGGGAAAACTGAAGCTTTCTTT. Amino acid sequence: CASSPVGKTEAFF.

The chain joins TRBV6-6 to TRBJ1-1; TRBD1 matches 8 bases. The germline gives CDR1 MNHNY, CDR2 SVGAGI (reference sequence). CDR3 size: 14 residues. With V trimmed by 6 bases and J by 0 bases, 3 bases remained unmatched. CDR3 sequence reads: CASRQGEMNTEAFF. In DNA form, the CDR3 reads TGTGCCAGCAGACAGGGGGAGATGAACACTGAAGCTTTCTTT.

J is TRBJ1-1 and V is TRBV5-4, with TRBD1 matching over 7 bases. Germline-derived CDR1 and CDR2 are SGHNT and YYREEE (reference sequence). After removal of 2 bases from V and 10 bases from J, the junction contained 11 bases not matched to a gene. This CDR3 has 14 amino acids. The CDR3 is CASSFGQEGVGAFF. The CDR3 region has the DNA TGTGCCAGCAGCTTTGGACAGGAAGGGGTAGGAGCTTTCTTT.

The chain is built from TRBV7-9 and TRBJ2-7; TRBD2 might be the D (5 bases). V dropped 1 base and J dropped 7 bases, with 17 bases sitting between them. The CDR3 loop spans 15 amino acids. Germline CDR1 is SEHNR and CDR2 is FQNEAQ (reference sequence). CDR3 bases: TGTGCCAGCAGCTTAGGTTCGTCCGGGGATCGAGAGCAGTACTTC. Its translation: CASSLGSSGDREQYF.

V and J are TRBV7-9 and TRBJ2-5; TRBD2 aligns across 10 bases. Trimming cost V 1 base and J 5 bases; bases outside gene matches: 4. This CDR3 has 15 residues. Germline V lookup: CDR1 SEHNR, CDR2 FQNEAQ (reference sequence). The DNA for the CDR3 is TGTGCCAGCAGCTTAGGGGCTAGCGGGAGTGAGACCCAGTACTTC. This sequence encodes CASSLGASGSETQYF.

This clone was counted between two and nine times. The chain combines TRBV4-1 with TRBJ2-3, with D tentatively TRBD2 (6 bases). V was cut by 0 bases and J by 8 bases, with 18 bases left in between. This CDR3 is built from 16 residues. The germline gives CDR1 MGHRA, CDR2 YSYEKL. The CDR3 nucleotides are TGCGCCAGCAGCCAAGATGTAGTGGGCGGGATCTCTACGCAGTATTTT. This encodes CASSQDVVGGISTQYF.

This chain connects TRBV27 to TRBJ1-4; no definite D call. The CDR3 length is 13 residues. Germline V gives CDR1 MNHEY, CDR2 SMNVEV (reference sequence). Between the trimmed V and J ends, which lost 1 base and 8 bases, there was a span of 8 bases. In DNA form, the CDR3 reads TGTGCCAGCAGTTTATTTCTCCGCGAAAAACTGTTTTTT. Translation gives CASSLFLREKLFF.

The CDR3 region is CASSNKDRSATDTQYF. CDR3 DNA: TGCGCCAGCAGCAATAAGGACAGGTCTGCCACAGATACGCAGTATTTT. The V and J genes are TRBV5-1 and TRBJ2-3; TRBD1 agrees at 7 bases. Per the germline V gene, CDR1 is SGHRS and CDR2 is YFSETQ. The CDR3 has 16 residues. Trimming removed 4 bases from V and 2 bases from J; junction bases left unmatched: 10.

The rearrangement uses TRBV5-6 and TRBJ2-7; 7 nucleotides line up with TRBD1. The CDR3 is made up of 14 amino acids. The junction had 2 bases not matched to a gene; V was cut back by 1 base and J by 1 base. Germline V gene data show CDR1 as SGHDT and CDR2 as YYEEEE. In DNA, the CDR3 is TGTGCCAGCAGCTTGACAGGGGATTCCTACGAGCAGTACTTC. This codes for CASSLTGDSYEQYF.

The chain employs TRBV2 and TRBJ1-1; the D gene is possibly TRBD1 (5 bases). Germline V CDR1 and CDR2: SNHLY, FYNNEI. The ends were cut back, 3 bases at V and 7 bases at J, with 15 bases in the middle. This CDR3 is built from 14 residues. The chain's CDR3 is CASSDPGTLFEAFF. In DNA, the CDR3 is TGTGCCAGCAGTGACCCCGGGACTCTCTTTGAAGCTTTCTTT.

The chain couples TRBV5-4 to TRBJ2-7; maybe TRBD2 (7 bases). The CDR3 is made up of 16 amino acids. CDR1 is SGHNT, CDR2 YYREEE, per germline (reference sequence). Trimming cost V 2 bases and J 2 bases, with 17 bases left between them. CDR3: CASSLPGASGAYEQYF. CDR3 DNA sequence: TGTGCCAGCAGCTTACCGGGGGCTAGCGGCGCCTACGAGCAGTACTTC.

The V gene is TRBV29-1, the J gene TRBJ2-7, with D uncertain. The length of the CDR3 is 15 residues. The germline CDR1 and CDR2 sequences are SQVTM and ANQGSEA. V lost 4 bases and J 0 bases, leaving 16 bases between the germline ends. The CDR3 DNA sequence: TGCAGCGTTGCCCCCCTCGTGGGGTCCTCCTACGAGCAGTACTTC. Translating it yields CSVAPLVGSSYEQYF.

This chain connects TRBV28 to TRBJ2-3; TRBD2 aligns across 9 bases. CDR3 length: 17 amino acids. V dropped 3 bases and J dropped 0; count of bases not matched to a gene: 7. From germline, CDR1 is MDHEN and CDR2 SYDVKM. The CDR3 coding sequence is TGTGCCAGCAGTTTGTTGAGGCTAGCGGGAAGCACAGATACGCAGTATTTT. Translated, it gives CASSLLRLAGSTDTQYF. The entire variable domain, with the rest obtained from reference TRBV28 and TRBJ2-3, is as follows: DVKVTQSSRYLVKRTGEKVFLECVQDMDHENMFWYRQDPGLGLRLIYFSYDVKMKEKGDIPEGYSVSREKKERFSLILESASTNQTSMYLCASSLLRLAGSTDTQYFGPGTRLTVL.

The chain combines TRBV5-1 with TRBJ2-5; D not certain. V shed 0 bases and J shed 5 bases, with 8 bases lying between them. Germline V gives CDR1 SGHRS, CDR2 YFSETQ. CDR3 length: 13 amino acids. CDR3 DNA sequence: TGCGCCAGCAGCTTGGATCCCGGGGAGACCCAGTACTTC. This gives the protein CASSLDPGETQYF.

The chain carries TRBV6-6 and TRBJ2-1; 9 bases line up with TRBD1. Germline values: CDR1 MNHNY, CDR2 SVGAGI (reference sequence). Germline trimming cut 7 bases from V and 2 bases from J; bases unmatched to any gene: 3. CDR3 size: 14 residues. For the CDR3, the DNA is TGTGCCAGCACCAGGGACAGGGCCTACAATGAGCAGTTCTTC. It specifies CASTRDRAYNEQFF.

This clone was detected once. As DNA, the CDR3 is TGTGCCAGCAGCCACGGACTAGCGGGAGGGCCTCACTTGGAGACCCAGTACTTC. Translated: CASSHGLAGGPHLETQYF. V and J are TRBV5-8 and TRBJ2-5; 15 bases are shared with TRBD2. After removal of 4 bases from V and 5 bases from J, the junction contained 12 bases not matched to a gene. The CDR3 runs to 18 residues. Germline CDR1 is SGHTS and CDR2 is YDEGEE.

The V gene is TRBV6-5, the J gene TRBJ1-1; TRBD1 is a possible D gene (6 bases). Per germline, CDR1 MNHEY and CDR2 SVGAGI. The CDR3 contains 14 residues. V was cut by 6 bases and J by 4 bases, with 15 bases left in between. The CDR3 loop is CASSDRTKATEAFF. CDR3 nucleotides: TGTGCCAGCAGCGACAGGACCAAGGCCACTGAAGCTTTCTTT.

This chain joins TRBV18 and TRBJ2-7, with no clear D. Germline V gene lookup returns CDR1 KGHSH and CDR2 LQKENI. The V gene lost 2 bases and the J gene lost 7 bases, with 9 bases spanning the gap. The CDR3 extends over 12 amino acids. The CDR3 bases are TGTGCCAGCTCACCAACAGTGAGGGAGCAGTACTTC. Amino acids: CASSPTVREQYF.

The chain uses TRBV7-2 and TRBJ2-1, with D unresolved. This CDR3 contains 14 residues. Per the germline V gene, CDR1 is SGHTA and CDR2 is FQGNSA. The V gene lost 1 base and the J gene lost 8 bases, with 12 bases spanning the gap. The CDR3: CASSLVREGHEQFF. The CDR3, as DNA: TGTGCCAGCAGCTTAGTAAGAGAAGGGCATGAGCAGTTCTTC. The full variable domain, rest sourced from reference TRBV7-2 and TRBJ2-1, is GAGVSQSPSNKVTEKGKDVELRCDPISGHTALYWYRQSLGQGLEFLIYFQGNSAPDKSGLPSDRFSAERTGGSVSTLTIQRTQQEDSAVYLCASSLVREGHEQFFGPGTRLTVL.

The gene calls are TRBV2 and TRBJ2-6, with D tentatively TRBD1 or TRBD2 (5 bases each). CDR1 is SNHLY, CDR2 FYNNEI, per germline. V lost 10 bases and J 0 bases, leaving 22 bases between the germline ends. The CDR3 runs 18 residues. CDR3 amino acids: CATVREREGSSGANVLTF. CDR3 nucleotide sequence: TGTGCCACCGTCAGGGAAAGGGAAGGGAGCTCTGGGGCCAACGTCCTGACTTTC.